One and the same sample provided the 17 T cell receptor beta chains below, sequenced in a study of blood T cell repertoires in COVID-19. Sequenced by immunoSEQ multiplex PCR; TCRdb stores in-frame clones only, minus some. The table shows nearly 350,000 clones, with approximately 89% occurring only once. Sequences were obtained from peripheral blood. These receptors originate from a young woman who had recovered from COVID-19.

The gene calls are TRBV25-1 and TRBJ1-1, with TRBD1 matching over 9 bases. V gave up 2 bases and J gave up 1 base; unmatched junction bases: 8. The germline V gene encodes CDR1 MGHDK and CDR2 SYGVNS. CDR3 size: 17 residues. CDR3 sequence: CASSETTTGQGNTEAFF. The CDR3 region has the DNA TGTGCCAGCAGTGAAACCACTACGGGACAGGGGAACACTGAAGCTTTCTTT.

The chain has TRBV6-5 and TRBJ2-5; no clear D. CDR1 and CDR2 from the germline V gene are MNHEY and SVGAGI. V lost 4 bases to trimming and J lost 2 bases, with 11 bases between them. CDR3 size: 14 residues. This CDR3 is CASSSTERQETQYF. The CDR3 DNA reads as TGTGCCAGCAGTTCTACGGAGAGACAAGAGACCCAGTACTTC.

The chain links TRBV10-1 to TRBJ2-7, with TRBD1 matching 7 bases. The CDR3 consists of 14 residues. Germline assignment: CDR1 WNHNN and CDR2 SYGVQD (reference sequence). Trimming took 8 bases from V and 0 from J; bases not matched to a gene: 7. Here the CDR3 DNA reads TGCGCCAGCCGGACGACAGGGAGCTCCTACGAGCAGTACGTC. This encodes CASRTTGSSYEQYV.

The chain links TRBV3-1 (or the pseudogene TRBV3-2) to TRBJ2-3, with TRBD2 as a possible D gene (5 bases). This CDR3 is built from 13 residues. V shed 4 bases and J shed 2 bases, with 7 bases lying between them. The germline CDR1 and CDR2 sequences are LGHDT and YNNKEL (reference sequence). For the CDR3, the DNA is TGTGCCAGCAGCCTGACTAACACAGATACGCAGTATTTT. Translating it yields CASSLTNTDTQYF.

The chain couples TRBV4-1 to TRBJ2-3; 10 bases match TRBD2. Germline trimming cut 4 bases from V and 5 bases from J; bases unmatched to any gene: 9. Germline CDR1 MGHRA, CDR2 YSYEKL. CDR3 length: 16 amino acids. As DNA, the CDR3 is TGCGCCAGCAGCCTGGCGACTAGCGGGTTGGTAGATACGCAGTATTTT. Amino acid sequence: CASSLATSGLVDTQYF.

The rearrangement links TRBV24-1 to TRBJ2-1, with TRBD2 identical over 7 bases. The CDR3 is 15 amino acids. The germline gives CDR1 KGHDR, CDR2 SFDVKD. V dropped 9 bases and J dropped 7; count of bases not matched to a gene: 14. CDR3 sequence (DNA): TGTGCCACCGGGTTCGTTGGGAGGGCCGGGAATGAGCAGTTCTTC. Translating it yields CATGFVGRAGNEQFF.

This clone was seen once. The chain has TRBV5-5 and TRBJ1-1; D uncertain. CDR3 length equals 15 residues. Germline-derived CDR1 and CDR2 are SGHKS and YYEKEE (reference sequence). Trimming pared 6 bases from V and 4 bases from J, leaving 19 bases between. The CDR3 reads CASTWAARGGTEAFF. In DNA, the CDR3 is TGTGCCAGCACTTGGGCGGCTCGGGGAGGCACTGAAGCTTTCTTT.

This clone was counted a single time. The CDR3 DNA reads TGTGCCAGCAGCCGCCTGGGCACAGAAAGAGATACGCAGTATTTT. This codes for CASSRLGTERDTQYF. This chain links TRBV7-2 with TRBJ2-3; D remains ambiguous. Germline lookup yields CDR1 SGHTA and CDR2 FQGNSA. The CDR3 sequence is 15 residues long. Trimming shortened V by 5 bases and J by 5 bases, and 17 bases separated the two germline ends.

This sequence joins TRBV2 and TRBJ2-1; 10 bases fit TRBD2. V lost 7 bases, J lost 2 bases, and 17 bases stayed unmatched. Germline CDR1 reads SNHLY; CDR2 reads FYNNEI. This CDR3 is built from 19 residues. The CDR3 sequence is CASKGPTPRAGGPYNEQFF. The CDR3, as DNA: TGTGCCAGCAAAGGACCCACTCCCCGAGCGGGAGGGCCCTACAATGAGCAGTTCTTC.

V gene TRBV10-1 combines with J gene TRBJ2-1; possible D gene TRBD2, 5 bases. The V gene's germline CDR1 is WNHNN and CDR2 SYGVQD (reference sequence). Trimming stripped 5 bases from V and 6 bases from J, with 11 bases between. There are 13 residues in the CDR3. Here the CDR3 DNA reads TGCGCCAGCAGTTACGGGAATCTCAATGAGCAGTTCTTC. Protein product: CASSYGNLNEQFF.

The V and J genes are TRBV18 and TRBJ2-1; 10 bases are shared with TRBD2. The CDR3 consists of 17 residues. Germline CDR1 and CDR2: KGHSH and LQKENI. J lost 8 bases, V lost 5 bases, and 15 bases had no gene match. In DNA form, the CDR3 reads TGTGCCAGCTCAAACTCCCCAATAGCTAGCGGGAGCCATGAGCAGTTCTTC. Translation: CASSNSPIASGSHEQFF.

V gene TRBV5-4 combines with J gene TRBJ1-1; D might be TRBD1 (6 bases). V was cut by 4 bases and J by 2 bases, with 12 bases left in between. The CDR3 loop spans 14 amino acids. Germline assignment: CDR1 SGHNT and CDR2 YYREEE (reference sequence). The CDR3 loop is CASSPKTGNTEAFF. The CDR3 nucleotides are TGTGCCAGCAGCCCTAAGACAGGAAACACTGAAGCTTTCTTT.

As to this clone: In the same sample, other DNA sequences code for this CDR3. J is TRBJ2-1 and V is TRBV27; D remains unclear. V was clipped by 3 bases and J by 6 bases, with 6 bases between them. This CDR3 is 12 amino acids long. From germline, CDR1 is MNHEY and CDR2 SMNVEV (reference sequence). The CDR3 region is CASSFPGNEQFF. The CDR3 DNA reads as TGTGCCAGCAGTTTTCCCGGCAATGAGCAGTTCTTC.

V usage is TRBV9 and J usage is TRBJ1-5; D may be TRBD1 (6 bases). The CDR3 is 15 amino acids. The germline V and J ends were trimmed by 0 bases and 4 bases, with 11 bases remaining between them. From germline, CDR1 is SGDLS and CDR2 YYNGEE. CDR3 bases: TGTGCCAGCAGCGTAGTAGGGGGGGAGAATCAGCCCCAGCATTTT. It is translated as CASSVVGGENQPQHF.

This chain connects TRBV25-1 to TRBJ1-2; 9 nucleotides line up with TRBD1. With 2 bases clipped from V and 6 bases from J, the junction kept 7 bases outside the gene matches. This CDR3 spans 15 amino acids. CDR1 MGHDK and CDR2 SYGVNS come from the germline V gene. CDR3 in amino acids: CASSELWTGEDGYTF. CDR3 DNA sequence: TGTGCCAGCAGTGAACTCTGGACAGGGGAGGATGGCTACACCTTC.

The chain is built from TRBV2 and TRBJ2-7; D is undetermined. Germline values: CDR1 SNHLY, CDR2 FYNNEI. The CDR3 sequence is 13 residues long. With 1 base removed from V and 2 bases from J, the gap between germline ends came to 6 bases. The CDR3: CASSEVRTYEQYV. DNA for the CDR3: TGTGCCAGCAGTGAAGTGCGTACCTACGAGCAGTACGTC.

The chain uses TRBV10-2 and TRBJ2-7, with 9 bases matching TRBD2. The CDR3 sequence is 15 residues long. Germline values: CDR1 WSHSY, CDR2 SAAADI. V lost 6 bases and J lost 1; bases outside the gene matches: 7. In nucleotides, the CDR3 is TGCGCCAGCAGCCCCTGGGCGGGAGGGTCCTACGAGCAGTACGTC. Encoded protein: CASSPWAGGSYEQYV.